Below, one TCR beta chain is given with its context. This clonotype has only one observation. What antigen it recognizes has not been identified. It has no much larger one-base neighbor in the sample; base qualities were not kept. A single read is weak support. Libraries were built with PCR. TCRdb lists the instrument as Illumina HiSeq 2500. TCR library preparation used molecular barcoding, with unique molecular identifiers applied to normalize quantification of the TCRbeta repertoire. The public reads were reprocessed in TCRdb via fastp at Q25 and MiXCR, keeping in-frame beta chains. Each CDR3 protein appears once, grouped with its most common genes and DNA. In all, the sample holds about 440,000 distinct CDR3 sequences, and approximately 41% of those were seen once. Around a quarter of the sample goes to the ten largest clones. Here V drops 6 bases and J drops 3 bases, and the junction holds 8 bases not matched to any gene. The CDR3 has 16 amino acids, counting the end cysteine and phenylalanine. Solely the CDR3 DNA is kept, with 48 bases framed from the first base. The germline V gene supplies CDR1 WSHSY and CDR2 SAAADI.

The sample belongs to a study of T-cell reconstitution after alpha-beta-depleted transplantation in children (dated by TCRdb to about 2016). Study-level background: T-cell immune reconstitution after TCRalphabeta/CD19-depleted allogeneic hematopoietic cell transplantation in children was quantitatively tracked in the study by means of TCR repertoire profiling.

Here is what the overall study found, with its caveats: In some patients, the high TCRbeta diversity seen at day 60 was put down to recipient T cells and intrathymic progenitors that had survived conditioning. About two months after transplant, the apparently early recovery of alphabetaT-cell counts reportedly depended on just several hundred clones that had expanded rapidly and came from non-depleted graft cells. The frequencies of hyperexpanded clones fell over the following months, and after one year, T-cell counts and TCRbeta diversity were mostly attributed to newly produced T cells.

This specimen's treatment or condition label, per the study, means: allogeneic hematopoietic cell transplantation with graft depleted of TCRalphabeta T cells and CD19 B cells. Transplant recipients were children who received TCRalphabeta/CD19-depleted allogeneic hematopoietic cell grafts. This sample comprised PBMCs, obtained before TCRalphabeta/CD19-depleted stem cell transplant. This clonotype was sampled from a girl under 10 years old with aplastic anemia, due to receive a stem cell transplant. The chain couples TRBV10-2 to TRBJ2-3; TRBD2 matches 11 bases in the middle. The CDR3: CASSEALAGGTDTQYF. The DNA is TGCGCCAGCAGCGAGGCGCTAGCGGGGGGAACAGATACGCAGTATTTT.